This T cell receptor (beta chain) emerged from a study of blood T cell repertoires in COVID-19. Between the trimmed V and J ends, which lost 7 bases and 4 bases, there was a span of 14 bases. Germline CDR1 is KGHDR and CDR2 is SFDVKD. The CDR3 is 14 residues long. Sequenced by immunoSEQ multiplex PCR; TCRdb stores in-frame clones only, minus some. The sample consists of 170,000 or so clones, about 72% of them appearing once. This receptor was obtained from a woman in her fifties or sixties who had recovered from COVID-19. The sequencing input was PBMCs or T cells enriched from blood (not recorded which). This rearrangement joins TRBV24-1 to TRBJ2-3; maybe TRBD2 (6 bases). CDR3 amino acids: CATREGTMSDTQYF. DNA of the CDR3: TGTGCCACCAGGGAGGGGACCATGTCAGATACGCAGTATTTT.